The 30 T cell receptor beta chains below come from one sample, sequenced in a study of naive and memory T cell subsets. Four PCR rounds used nested alpha and beta constant region primers plus the SP2 primer. TCRdb fed the 5' RACE reads into MiXCR, producing one record per CDR3 protein. The data hold 57,000 or so distinct CDR3 sequences, with approximately 6.6% observed a single time. A UMI-containing oligonucleotide was joined by 3' ligation to the TCR cDNA template. These receptors were taken from a male donor in good health.

This clonotype occurred many times. The rearrangement links TRBV4-2 to TRBJ2-1; no clear D gene. V lost 4 bases and J lost 8, with 12 bases in between. The germline V gene has CDR1 LGHNA and CDR2 YNFKEQ. CDR3 length: 13 amino acids. CDR3 amino acids: CASSPNLQYEQFF. CDR3 sequence (DNA): TGTGCCAGCAGCCCGAACCTACAATATGAGCAGTTCTTC.

J is TRBJ2-5 and V is TRBV29-1, with 11 bases that match TRBD2. The CDR3 totals 13 residues. Germline V gene sequence: CDR1 SQVTM, CDR2 ANQGSEA. Germline trimming cut 4 bases from V and 3 bases from J; bases unmatched to any gene: 1. The CDR3 nucleotides read TGCAGCGTTGCGACTAGCGGGGAAGAGACCCAGTACTTC. It translates to CSVATSGEETQYF.

The CDR3 sequence is CASGTGGYEQYF. The CDR3 nucleotides are TGTGCCTCCGGGACAGGGGGCTACGAGCAGTACTTC. The chain is built from TRBV19 and TRBJ2-7; 11 positions match TRBD1. Germline CDR1 is LNHDA and CDR2 is SQIVND (reference sequence). This CDR3 has 12 residues. Trimming cost V 11 bases and J 3 bases; bases outside gene matches: 3.

This clonotype was picked up a small number of times. The rearrangement links TRBV15 to TRBJ2-2; no definite D call. The CDR3 runs to 13 residues. V lost 0 bases to trimming and J lost 6 bases, with 5 bases between them. Germline V gives CDR1 LNHNV, CDR2 YYDKDF (reference sequence). CDR3 DNA sequence: TGTGCCACCAGCAGAGATTTTGCCGGGGAGCTGTTTTTT. It codes for CATSRDFAGELFF.

The CDR3 region is CASTLYFRESADTQYF. The CDR3 DNA follows: TGTGCCAGCACCCTATACTTTCGGGAGTCGGCAGATACGCAGTATTTT. The genes are TRBV27 and TRBJ2-3; TRBD2 is a possible D gene (6 bases). Deletions cut 7 bases from V and 4 bases from J, with 21 bases between. CDR1 and CDR2 from the germline V gene are MNHEY and SMNVEV (reference sequence). This CDR3 comprises 16 residues.

In this sample, this clonotype turned up a few times. The gene calls are TRBV12-3 or TRBV12-4 and TRBJ2-7, with TRBD1 matching over 10 bases. This CDR3 contains 15 residues. Trimming at V came to 5 bases and at J to 4 bases, leaving 8 bases not matched to a gene. CDR3 in DNA: TGTGCCAGCAGTAACACCGGGACAGGGGTGTACGAGCAGTACTTC. Translating gives CASSNTGTGVYEQYF.

This clonotype was seen only a few times. The CDR3 coding sequence is TGTGCCAGTAGTATAGATCTATTCGGGGCCCCAGGGTTCACTGAAGCTTTCTTT. It encodes CASSIDLFGAPGFTEAFF. The V and J genes are TRBV19 and TRBJ1-1, with D maybe TRBD1 (5 bases). The CDR3 totals 18 residues. Germline CDR1 LNHDA, CDR2 SQIVND (reference sequence). The ends were cut back, 0 bases at V and 4 bases at J, with 21 bases in the middle.

The table lists this clonotype with a few counts. The CDR3 spells CASSSRTGQETQYF. The CDR3 DNA follows: TGCGCCAGCAGCTCTCGGACAGGGCAAGAGACCCAGTACTTC. The rearrangement joins TRBV5-1 to TRBJ2-5, with 8 bases matching TRBD1. J was trimmed by 2 bases and V by 3 bases; bases with no gene match: 3. The CDR3 runs to 14 residues. Germline loops: CDR1 SGHRS, CDR2 YFSETQ.

The chain joins TRBV12-3 or TRBV12-4 to TRBJ1-5, with D perhaps TRBD1 (5 bases). Trimming cost V 0 bases and J 6 bases, with 18 bases left between them. This CDR3 is 17 amino acids long. CDR3 amino acids: CASSLALNQVGGQPQHF. CDR3 nucleotides: TGTGCCAGCAGTTTAGCGCTAAATCAGGTCGGGGGTCAGCCCCAGCATTTT.

This clonotype was seen repeatedly, ten times or more. The V call is TRBV7-9, the J call TRBJ2-7; D not certain. The CDR3 covers 14 residues. CDR1 and CDR2 (germline): SEHNR, FQNEAQ (reference sequence). V was trimmed by 5 bases and J by 0 bases, leaving 11 bases between them. CDR3 DNA: TGTGCCAGCAGCCCCAAAAGGACCTCCTACGAGCAGTACTTC. Translated, it gives CASSPKRTSYEQYF.

The table lists this clonotype with many counts. This chain joins TRBV6-2 or TRBV6-3 and TRBJ2-2; TRBD2 agrees at 10 bases. Germline CDR1 is MNHEY and CDR2 is SVGEGT. V lost 0 bases and J lost 8; bases outside the gene matches: 9. There are 17 residues in the CDR3. The CDR3 protein is CASSYSGLAGVVGELFF. As DNA, the CDR3 is TGTGCCAGCAGTTACTCCGGTCTAGCGGGAGTTGTTGGGGAGCTGTTTTTT.

This clonotype was recorded at least ten times. The genes are TRBV5-5 and TRBJ2-4; 14 nucleotides agree with TRBD2. CDR3 length: 16 amino acids. The V segment lost 4 bases and the J segment 7 bases; nucleotides outside the gene matches: 7. CDR1 is SGHKS and CDR2 is YYEKEE in the germline V gene (reference sequence). CDR3 in DNA: TGTGCCAGCAGCACCGGGACTAGCGGGAGTAGGAACATTCAGTACTTC. Encoded protein: CASSTGTSGSRNIQYF.

This clonotype was found many times. This chain joins TRBV19 and TRBJ1-1; D unclear. Trimming shortened V by 7 bases and J by 0 bases, and 6 bases separated the two germline ends. The germline gives CDR1 LNHDA, CDR2 SQIVND (reference sequence). CDR3 length: 12 residues. The CDR3 is CASNQLNTEAFF. For the CDR3, the DNA is TGTGCCAGTAACCAGCTGAACACTGAAGCTTTCTTT.

This sequence joins TRBV30 and TRBJ2-1, with TRBD2 matching 8 bases. The CDR3 has 15 residues. V lost 0 bases to trimming and J lost 8 bases; unmatched junction nucleotides: 9. CDR1 and CDR2 from the germline V gene are GTSNPN and SVGIG (reference sequence). The CDR3 DNA follows: TGTGCCTGGAGTGTATTGTCGGGAGGGAAGGATGAGCAGTTCTTC. Protein product: CAWSVLSGGKDEQFF. The variable domain in full, completed from reference TRBV30 and TRBJ2-1, reads SQTIHQWPATLVQPVGSPLSLECTVEGTSNPNLYWYRQAAGRGLQLLFYSVGIGQISSEVPQNLSASRPQDRQFILSSKKLLLSDSGFYLCAWSVLSGGKDEQFFGPGTRLTVL.

This clonotype was recorded many times. The chain combines TRBV2 with TRBJ2-2, with D unresolved. The ends were cut back, 7 bases at V and 5 bases at J, with 8 bases in the middle. This CDR3 is built from 12 residues. Germline CDR1 is SNHLY and CDR2 is FYNNEI. The CDR3 sequence is CASTRGTGELFF. DNA of the CDR3: TGTGCCAGCACCCGTGGGACCGGGGAGCTGTTTTTT. Supplemented by reference TRBV2 and TRBJ2-2, the full variable domain reads EPEVTQTPSHQVTQMGQEVILRCVPISNHLYFYWYRQILGQKVEFLVSFYNNEISEKSEIFDDQFSVERPDGSNFTLKIRSTKLEDSAMYFCASTRGTGELFFGEGSRLTVL.

The chain uses TRBV7-2 and TRBJ2-5, with TRBD1 as a possible D gene (6 bases). CDR3 size: 13 residues. CDR1 and CDR2 from the germline V gene are SGHTA and FQGNSA. Deletions cut 4 bases from V and 7 bases from J, with 13 bases between. The CDR3 DNA is TGTGCCAGCAGCTCAACAGGGTTGACGACCCAGTACTTC. Amino acid sequence: CASSSTGLTTQYF.

The sample holds a few counts of this clonotype. The chain recombines TRBV19 with TRBJ2-1; D remains ambiguous. This CDR3 is 13 amino acids long. Looked up from germline, CDR1 is LNHDA and CDR2 is SQIVND (reference sequence). The germline V and J ends were trimmed by 3 bases and 7 bases, with 10 bases remaining between them. CDR3 sequence: CASSIEATNEQFF. CDR3 in DNA: TGTGCCAGTAGTATTGAGGCTACAAATGAGCAGTTCTTC. The variable domain in full, with the rest retrieved from reference TRBV19 and TRBJ2-1, is DGGITQSPKYLFRKEGQNVTLSCEQNLNHDAMYWYRQDPGQGLRLIYYSQIVNDFQKGDIAEGYSVSREKKESFPLTVTSAQKNPTAFYLCASSIEATNEQFFGPGTRLTVL.

Only a few counts were recorded for this clonotype. The genes are TRBV12-3 or TRBV12-4 and TRBJ2-1, with 10 bases matching TRBD2. With 6 bases clipped from V and 0 bases from J, the junction kept 14 bases outside the gene matches. The CDR3 covers 19 residues. CDR3 sequence reads: CASSPRLAGYDSSYNEQFF. In DNA form, the CDR3 reads TGTGCCAGCAGCCCCAGACTAGCGGGCTACGATAGCTCCTACAATGAGCAGTTCTTC.

V and J are TRBV20-1 and TRBJ2-2; 10 positions agree with TRBD2. The germline CDR1 and CDR2 sequences are DFQATT and SNEGSKA (reference sequence). The CDR3 is 18 residues long. V was pared by 6 bases and J by 4 bases, with 17 bases of the junction left unmatched. CDR3 residues: CSARRRGLAGDGTGELFF. CDR3 sequence (DNA): TGCAGTGCAAGGCGGCGGGGGCTAGCGGGAGATGGCACCGGGGAGCTGTTTTTT.

This clonotype was picked up a small number of times. The chain links TRBV5-4 to TRBJ2-7; 7 bases line up with TRBD1. V gave up 4 bases and J gave up 1 base; unmatched junction bases: 8. Germline CDR1 is SGHNT and CDR2 is YYREEE (reference sequence). This CDR3 region has 15 residues. For the CDR3, the DNA is TGTGCCAGCAGCATTGCAGGGGGTAGGTCCTACGAGCAGTACTTC. Translating gives CASSIAGGRSYEQYF.

This clonotype has a count of ten or more. The V and J genes are TRBV10-3 and TRBJ1-5; 10 nucleotides align to TRBD1. J was trimmed by 0 bases and V by 8 bases; bases with no gene match: 4. From germline, CDR1 is ENHRY and CDR2 SYGVKD. The length of the CDR3 is 15 residues. The CDR3 protein is CAIGGTGDSNQPQHF. CDR3 bases: TGTGCCATCGGCGGGACAGGGGATAGCAATCAGCCCCAGCATTTT.

The table lists this clonotype with a few counts. The chain employs TRBV6-1 and TRBJ1-1; D call uncertain. CDR1 and CDR2 from the germline V gene are MNHNS and SASEGT. CDR3 length equals 16 residues. The ends were cut back, 7 bases at V and 1 base at J, with 19 bases in the middle. CDR3 DNA: TGTGCCAGCACCTCACAAACCACCTCTCCGAACACTGAAGCTTTCTTT. Translated, it gives CASTSQTTSPNTEAFF.

This clonotype was counted many times. The V and J genes are TRBV6-4 and TRBJ1-1, with D unresolved. CDR1 MRHNA and CDR2 SNTAGT come from the germline V gene. Trimming shortened V by 4 bases and J by 1 base, and 10 bases separated the two germline ends. There are 14 residues in the CDR3. The CDR3 here is CASSASHENTEAFF. The CDR3 nucleotides read TGTGCCAGCAGTGCCTCACACGAGAACACTGAAGCTTTCTTT.

This clonotype was seen ten or more times. The rearrangement links TRBV13 to TRBJ2-6, with D perhaps matching TRBD1 (5 bases). Trimming took off 4 bases at V and 4 bases at J, with 23 bases between the two ends. CDR3 size: 19 residues. Germline V lookup: CDR1 PRHDT, CDR2 FYEKMQ (reference sequence). In DNA form, the CDR3 reads TGTGCCAGCAGCTCCTGGGGCTTCGGAAATGGCTCCGGGGCCAACGTCCTGACTTTC. This encodes CASSSWGFGNGSGANVLTF. Supplemented by reference TRBV13 and TRBJ2-6, the full variable domain reads AAGVIQSPRHLIKEKRETATLKCYPIPRHDTVYWYQQGPGQDPQFLISFYEKMQSDKGSIPDRFSAQQFSDYHSELNMSSLELGDSALYFCASSSWGFGNGSGANVLTFGAGSRLTVL.

This clonotype was picked up a small number of times. CDR3 coding DNA: TGTGCCACCAGCAGAGATCCCCGGACGGGAGAAGCTTTCTTT. Protein: CATSRDPRTGEAFF. The chain uses TRBV15 and TRBJ1-1, with D uncertain. Trimming shortened V by 0 bases and J by 8 bases, and 13 bases separated the two germline ends. Germline assignment: CDR1 LNHNV and CDR2 YYDKDF (reference sequence). CDR3 size: 14 residues.

This clonotype was counted ten times or more. This chain joins TRBV6-5 and TRBJ1-2, with 10 positions matching TRBD1. Germline V gives CDR1 MNHEY, CDR2 SVGAGI. V shed 5 bases, J shed 10 bases, and the junction held 10 bases outside the gene matches. This CDR3 is built from 14 residues. CDR3 bases: TGTGCCAGCAGTCAAAATCCGGGACAGGGGTACTACACCTTC. Its translation: CASSQNPGQGYYTF.

This clonotype was detected a few times. The gene calls are TRBV2 and TRBJ2-2, with 7 bases identical to TRBD1. This CDR3 is 16 amino acids long. The junction had 8 bases not matched to a gene; V was cut back by 5 bases and J by 2 bases. The germline V gene has CDR1 SNHLY and CDR2 FYNNEI. The DNA of the CDR3 is TGTGCCAGCAGTTCGTACGGGACAGAAAACACCGGGGAGCTGTTTTTT. Residues: CASSSYGTENTGELFF.

This clonotype has only a few counts. The V gene is TRBV6-1, the J gene TRBJ2-7; the match to TRBD2 covers 9 bases. With V trimmed by 4 bases and J by 6 bases, 7 bases remained unmatched. Germline V gene lookup returns CDR1 MNHNS and CDR2 SASEGT. The CDR3 spans 14 residues. The CDR3 region is CASSGDAGGPEQYF. In DNA form, the CDR3 reads TGTGCCAGCAGTGGGGACGCGGGAGGGCCCGAGCAGTACTTC.

Many counts were recorded for this clonotype. This chain connects TRBV6-2 or TRBV6-3 to TRBJ1-3, with D tentatively TRBD1 (5 bases). V lost 6 bases to trimming and J lost 0 bases, with 9 bases between them. The germline V gene encodes CDR1 MNHEY and CDR2 SVGEGT. This CDR3 is 14 amino acids long. The CDR3 reads CASRGGDSGNTIYF. The CDR3 DNA is TGTGCCAGCAGAGGAGGGGACTCTGGAAACACCATATATTTT.

This clonotype has a single count. This chain uses TRBV5-4 with TRBJ2-5; no clear D. The CDR3 has 13 residues. V shed 2 bases and J shed 1 base, with 6 bases lying between them. Germline loops: CDR1 SGHNT, CDR2 YYREEE (reference sequence). CDR3: CASSLFSQETQYF. The CDR3 DNA sequence: TGTGCCAGCAGCTTATTTAGCCAAGAGACCCAGTACTTC.